The rows below give T cell receptor beta chains drawn from one sample of a study of T cell responses to AZD1222 COVID-19 vaccine. Clones were sequenced by immunoSEQ multiplex PCR, and TCRdb holds only the in-frame ones, with some missing. The data show about 140,000 clones, just under 95% seen once. Sample: peripheral blood, taken on day 0 of AZD1222 vaccination. The receptor source for this set is an adult in good health. Both conserved end residues are part of each CDR3. Fields, in order: J gene, D gene, V gene, CDR3 protein. The D gene is left open where the match is weak.

j_call: TRBJ1-1
d_call: TRBD1
v_call: TRBV5-1
cdr3_aa: CASSTIQGAWTEAFF

j_call: TRBJ2-5
d_call: -
v_call: TRBV5-5
cdr3_aa: CASSPLEVGQETQYF

j_call: TRBJ2-1
d_call: -
v_call: TRBV10-1
cdr3_aa: CASSRLYNEQFF

j_call: TRBJ2-1
d_call: TRBD1
v_call: TRBV18
cdr3_aa: CASSPPGDRGRNEQFF

j_call: TRBJ2-1
d_call: TRBD2
v_call: TRBV3-1/TRBV3-2
cdr3_aa: CASSQGTSGDSYNEQFF

j_call: TRBJ2-5
d_call: TRBD1
v_call: TRBV2
cdr3_aa: CASSSDRGPQETQYF

j_call: TRBJ1-2
d_call: -
v_call: TRBV7-2
cdr3_aa: CASSRMGVNYGYTF

j_call: TRBJ2-7
d_call: TRBD2
v_call: TRBV10-3
cdr3_aa: CAISGASGLGEQYF

j_call: TRBJ2-3
d_call: -
v_call: TRBV7-2
cdr3_aa: CASSFRGGDTQYF

j_call: TRBJ1-1
d_call: -
v_call: TRBV5-1
cdr3_aa: CASSLAPGGTEAFF

j_call: TRBJ1-1
d_call: -
v_call: TRBV6-1
cdr3_aa: CASSDLWSEAFF

j_call: TRBJ2-7
d_call: -
v_call: TRBV27
cdr3_aa: CASIRGYEQYF

j_call: TRBJ1-3
d_call: -
v_call: TRBV28
cdr3_aa: CASSLSGPISGNTIYF

j_call: TRBJ1-4
d_call: -
v_call: TRBV1
cdr3_aa: CTSSQDPRYRVGEKLFF

j_call: TRBJ2-7
d_call: -
v_call: TRBV28
cdr3_aa: CASSTGYEQYF

j_call: TRBJ1-3
d_call: -
v_call: TRBV4-1
cdr3_aa: CASSQLRGVGGNTIYF

j_call: TRBJ1-1
d_call: -
v_call: TRBV7-2
cdr3_aa: CASSLRTERTEAFF

j_call: TRBJ1-2
d_call: TRBD1
v_call: TRBV28
cdr3_aa: CASSPIWDSRFDGYTF

j_call: TRBJ1-2
d_call: -
v_call: TRBV11-2
cdr3_aa: CASSLDPGNYGYTF

j_call: TRBJ2-7
d_call: -
v_call: TRBV6-5
cdr3_aa: CASSYSPSYEQYF

j_call: TRBJ1-6
d_call: -
v_call: TRBV3-1/TRBV3-2
cdr3_aa: CASSRSDGNSPLHF

j_call: TRBJ2-2
d_call: TRBD1
v_call: TRBV15
cdr3_aa: CATSDGTENTGELFF

j_call: TRBJ1-2
d_call: TRBD1
v_call: TRBV3-1/TRBV3-2
cdr3_aa: CASSQGGTVPIYGYTF

j_call: TRBJ2-7
d_call: TRBD2
v_call: TRBV6-5
cdr3_aa: CASRRLAGGSYEQYF

j_call: TRBJ2-1
d_call: -
v_call: TRBV4-1
cdr3_aa: CASSRGDEQFF

j_call: TRBJ1-2
d_call: TRBD1
v_call: TRBV4-1
cdr3_aa: CASSQGGGRGNYGYTF

j_call: TRBJ1-6
d_call: -
v_call: TRBV28
cdr3_aa: CASSLSAVKTYNSPLHF

j_call: TRBJ2-6
d_call: -
v_call: TRBV6-5
cdr3_aa: CASSYSIGSGANVLTF

j_call: TRBJ1-3
d_call: -
v_call: TRBV7-9
cdr3_aa: CASSAEDEGNTIYF

j_call: TRBJ1-5
d_call: TRBD1
v_call: TRBV5-1
cdr3_aa: CASSGDGTGNQPQHF

j_call: TRBJ2-1
d_call: TRBD2
v_call: TRBV11-3
cdr3_aa: CASSLSGSSYNEQFF

j_call: TRBJ2-5
d_call: -
v_call: TRBV27
cdr3_aa: CAATFSGVTETQYF

j_call: TRBJ2-4
d_call: TRBD1
v_call: TRBV5-1
cdr3_aa: CASSLNGDRGNIQYF

j_call: TRBJ1-3
d_call: TRBD1
v_call: TRBV28
cdr3_aa: CASTPGGAGGNTIYF

j_call: TRBJ2-7
d_call: TRBD1
v_call: TRBV6-5
cdr3_aa: CASRPGQSAYEQYF

j_call: TRBJ1-1
d_call: -
v_call: TRBV7-9
cdr3_aa: CASSRGGLAAFF

j_call: TRBJ1-4
d_call: -
v_call: TRBV7-2
cdr3_aa: CASSLRGAEKLFF